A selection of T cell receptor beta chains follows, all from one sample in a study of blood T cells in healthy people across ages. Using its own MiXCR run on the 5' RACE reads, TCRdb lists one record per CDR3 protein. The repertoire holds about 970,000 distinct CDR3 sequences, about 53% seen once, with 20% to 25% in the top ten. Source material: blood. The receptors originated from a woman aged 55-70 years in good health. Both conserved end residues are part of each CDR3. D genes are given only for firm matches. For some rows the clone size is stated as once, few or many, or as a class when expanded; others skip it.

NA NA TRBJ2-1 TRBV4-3 TGCGCCAGCAGCCAAGAGAGCCGGGCGACGAATGAGCAGTTCTTC CASSQESRATNEQFF
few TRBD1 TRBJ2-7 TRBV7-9 TGTGCCAGCAGCCCTCCATGGGGGGACAGGACAGACGAGCAGTACTTC CASSPPWGDRTDEQYF
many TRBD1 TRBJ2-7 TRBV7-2 TGTGCCAGCAGCACCGGACAGGGACGCGAGCAGTACTTC CASSTGQGREQYF
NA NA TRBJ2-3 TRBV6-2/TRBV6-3 TGTGCCAGCAGTGAGAGACCGGGACGAATGTCAGATACGCAGTATTTT CASSERPGRMSDTQYF
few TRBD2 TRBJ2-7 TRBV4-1 TGCGCCAGCAGCCAAGACCTAGCGGGCCTGAGCTCCTACGAGCAGTACTTC CASSQDLAGLSSYEQYF
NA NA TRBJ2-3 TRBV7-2 TGTGCCAGCAGCCCCTGGGGGTTTAGCGCAGATACGCAGTATTTT CASSPWGFSADTQYF
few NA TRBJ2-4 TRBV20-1 TGCAGTACCCTCCCGGGTGGGAACATTCAGTACTTC CSTLPGGNIQYF
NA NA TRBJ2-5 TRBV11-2 TGTGCCAGCAGCTTAAAGGGGGTTTCCTACAATGAGCAGTACTTC CASSLKGVSYNEQYF
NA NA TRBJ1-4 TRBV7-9 TGTGCCAGCAGACCTGGGACGGTAGAAAAACTGTTTTTT CASRPGTVEKLFF
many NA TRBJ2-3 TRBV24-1 TGTGCCACCAGTGGGGCCGGGACGGCTTCTGCCCCGGTGTCTACGCAGTATTTT CATSGAGTASAPVSTQYF
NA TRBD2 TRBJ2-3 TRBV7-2 TGTGCCAGCAGCGCAACTAGCGGAAGCACAGATACGCAGTATTTT CASSATSGSTDTQYF
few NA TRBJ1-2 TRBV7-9 TGTGCCAGCAGCTTATTAGGGTTATATGGCTACACCTTC CASSLLGLYGYTF
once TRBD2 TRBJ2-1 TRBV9 TGTGCCAGCAGCGTAGGACTAGCGGGAGCCTACAATGAGCAGTTCTTC CASSVGLAGAYNEQFF
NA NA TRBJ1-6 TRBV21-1 TGTGCCAGCAGCATTACGGGACAGGGGGTTCCACCCCTCCACTTT CASSITGQGVPPLHF
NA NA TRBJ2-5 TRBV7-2 TGTGCCAGCAGCCCGCAGAGTCAAGAGACCCAGTACTTC CASSPQSQETQYF
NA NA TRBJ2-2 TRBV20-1 TGCAGTGCTACCAGCGGGCTATCGAACACCGGGGAGCTGTTTTTT CSATSGLSNTGELFF
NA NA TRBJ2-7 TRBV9 TGTGCCAGCAGCGCCTGGACGGATTCCTACGAGCAGTACTTC CASSAWTDSYEQYF
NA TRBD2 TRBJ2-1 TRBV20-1 TGCAGTGCTAGACCTACGGGACTAGTAGTAGGGACCCAGTTCTTC CSARPTGLVVGTQFF
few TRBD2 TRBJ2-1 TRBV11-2 TGTGCCAGCAGCTTGTGGGAGGGTTACAATGAGCAGTTCTTC CASSLWEGYNEQFF
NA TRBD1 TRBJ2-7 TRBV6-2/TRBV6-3 TGTGCCAGCAGTTACGCAGGGGGCAGCCAGCAGTACTTC CASSYAGGSQQYF
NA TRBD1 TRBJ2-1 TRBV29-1 TGCAGCGTTGGGGACAGGGGGCTGACCTACAATGAGCAGTTCTTC CSVGDRGLTYNEQFF
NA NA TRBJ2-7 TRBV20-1 TGCAGTGCCCTGTTTAGAACCTACGAGCAGTACTTC CSALFRTYEQYF
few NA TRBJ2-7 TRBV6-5 TGTGCCAGCAGTAACCGGGGAATGGGGTACGAGCAGTACTTC CASSNRGMGYEQYF
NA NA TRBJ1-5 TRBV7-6 TGTGCCAGCAGCTTAGCGCCAGGGCCTCAGCCCCAGCATTTT CASSLAPGPQPQHF
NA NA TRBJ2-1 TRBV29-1 TGCAGCGTTCGAGGCACCCTCAGCTCCTACAATGAGCAGTTCTTC CSVRGTLSSYNEQFF
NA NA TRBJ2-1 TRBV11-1 TGTGCCAGCAGCCTCGAGCGGGTGCGGAACTCCTACAATGAGCAGTTCTTC CASSLERVRNSYNEQFF
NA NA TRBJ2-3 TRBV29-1 TGCAGCGTTGAAGCGAAGGGCGGGGGCCCAGATACGCAGTATTTT CSVEAKGGGPDTQYF
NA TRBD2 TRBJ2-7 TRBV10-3 TGTGCCATCAGCAACTTGGGGACTAGCGTAACCTACGAGCAGTACTTC CAISNLGTSVTYEQYF
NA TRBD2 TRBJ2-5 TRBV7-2 TGTGCCAGCAGCTTAGCGCTGAGGCTAGCGGGAGAAGAGACCCAGTACTTC CASSLALRLAGEETQYF
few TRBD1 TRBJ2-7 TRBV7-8 TGTGCCAGCAGCCGGCGGACAGGGGGAATTAGTTTTCGGGACGAGCAGTACTTC CASSRRTGGISFRDEQYF
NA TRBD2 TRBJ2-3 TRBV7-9 TGTGCCGGCAGCCTCGGACTAGCGGGAGCGGGGGATACGCAGTATTTT CAGSLGLAGAGDTQYF
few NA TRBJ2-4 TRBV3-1 TGTGCCAGCAGCCAAGGTCGAGCGAGAGAAGGGCAGTACTTC CASSQGRAREGQYF
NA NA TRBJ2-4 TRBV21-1 TGTGCCAGCAGCAGCAGCCTGCGAGGAGGGGGATCCCTAGTAGCGGATTACAAAAACATTCAGTACTTC CASSSSLRGGGSLVADYKNIQYF